These 9 T cell receptor beta chains originate from one sample sequenced in a study of patients and donors after allogeneic stem cell transplantation. TCRdb recomputed calls from the RT-PCR reads with MiXCR, one row per CDR3 protein. The sample lists about 76,000 distinct CDR3 sequences; about 30% were seen once. The sequenced sample was blood, either unsorted or a sorted T cell fraction (not recorded which). These receptors originate from a human donor who was either an allogeneic HSCT recipient or a stem cell or donor lymphocyte infusion donor (not recorded which). It is not recorded whose cells these are; they may come from a transplant donor.

CDR3 DNA: TGCAGTGCTCGCGGGGACGCATTATACGGAAACACCATATATTTT. Translated, it gives CSARGDALYGNTIYF. The rearrangement uses TRBV20-1 and TRBJ1-3, with a weak D call TRBD1 (5 bases). There are 15 residues in the CDR3. V dropped 5 bases and J dropped 4 bases, with 18 bases sitting between them. Germline assignment: CDR1 DFQATT and CDR2 SNEGSKA (reference sequence).

There are a few counts of this clonotype. The chain has TRBV10-3 and TRBJ1-1; a possible D gene is TRBD1 (6 bases). The germline CDR1 and CDR2 sequences are ENHRY and SYGVKD. CDR3 length: 13 amino acids. Trimming shortened V by 10 bases and J by 4 bases, and 16 bases separated the two germline ends. The CDR3 sequence is CATETGRGTEAFF. The CDR3 DNA is TGTGCCACCGAGACAGGCCGGGGCACTGAAGCTTTCTTT.

This sequence joins TRBV5-1 and TRBJ2-1, with 9 bases identical to TRBD2. After removal of 5 bases from V and 4 bases from J, the junction contained 10 bases not matched to a gene. The germline CDR1 and CDR2 sequences are SGHRS and YFSETQ. CDR3 size: 16 residues. The CDR3 DNA follows: TGCGCCAGCAGGGTCACTAGCGGGCCCGTTTACAATGAGCAGTTCTTC. It specifies CASRVTSGPVYNEQFF.

The rearrangement joins TRBV30 to TRBJ2-7; tentatively, D is TRBD1 or TRBD2 (5 bases each). Germline CDR1 is GTSNPN and CDR2 is SVGIG (reference sequence). The CDR3 runs to 14 residues. The ends were cut back, 2 bases at V and 2 bases at J, with 13 bases in the middle. CDR3 nucleotide sequence: TGTGCCTGGAGTCACCGGGACGGGCCCTACGAGCAGTACTTC. It specifies CAWSHRDGPYEQYF.

This clonotype was observed a few times. The genes are TRBV12-3 or TRBV12-4 and TRBJ2-1; 11 positions agree with TRBD2. The V gene end was trimmed by 5 bases and the J gene end by 1 base; junction bases not matched to a gene: 10. The CDR3 is made up of 18 amino acids. The CDR3 protein is CASSPGLVAGGSYNEQFF. In DNA form, the CDR3 reads TGTGCCAGCAGTCCAGGTTTAGTAGCGGGGGGGTCCTACAATGAGCAGTTCTTC.

The table lists this clonotype with a count of one. This may arise from a read error, as a much more abundant clone is one base away. In DNA form, the CDR3 reads TGCGTCAGCAGCTTCACAGGGAGCTATGGCTACACCTTC. Amino acids: CVSSFTGSYGYTF. The chain recombines TRBV5-1 with TRBJ1-2; D may be TRBD1 (6 bases). From germline, CDR1 is SGHRS and CDR2 YFSETQ. The length of the CDR3 is 13 residues.

This clonotype has a handful of counts. The genes are TRBV20-1 and TRBJ1-2; no definite D call. The CDR3 covers 8 residues. V lost 6 bases, J lost 8 bases, and 4 bases lay in between. Germline assignment: CDR1 DFQATT and CDR2 SNEGSKA (reference sequence). CDR3 residues: CSADGYTF. The CDR3 region has the DNA TGCAGTGCCGACGGCTACACCTTC.

Only a few counts were recorded for this clonotype. The chain carries TRBV20-1 and TRBJ1-3; D is unclear. V gave up 3 bases and J gave up 0 bases, with 9 bases separating them. Looked up from germline, CDR1 is DFQATT and CDR2 is SNEGSKA (reference sequence). CDR3 size: 14 residues. The CDR3 DNA is TGCAGTGCTAGTAAATCTTTCTCTGGAAACACCATATATTTT. Its protein product is CSASKSFSGNTIYF.

This chain joins TRBV7-9 and TRBJ2-7; possible D gene TRBD2, 7 bases. The CDR3 spans 14 residues. V lost 7 bases, J lost 0 bases, and 13 bases lay in between. Germline CDR1 reads SEHNR; CDR2 reads FQNEAQ (reference sequence). The CDR3 here is CASTTGGRSYEQYF. As DNA, the CDR3 is TGTGCCAGCACAACCGGGGGGCGCTCCTACGAGCAGTACTTC.